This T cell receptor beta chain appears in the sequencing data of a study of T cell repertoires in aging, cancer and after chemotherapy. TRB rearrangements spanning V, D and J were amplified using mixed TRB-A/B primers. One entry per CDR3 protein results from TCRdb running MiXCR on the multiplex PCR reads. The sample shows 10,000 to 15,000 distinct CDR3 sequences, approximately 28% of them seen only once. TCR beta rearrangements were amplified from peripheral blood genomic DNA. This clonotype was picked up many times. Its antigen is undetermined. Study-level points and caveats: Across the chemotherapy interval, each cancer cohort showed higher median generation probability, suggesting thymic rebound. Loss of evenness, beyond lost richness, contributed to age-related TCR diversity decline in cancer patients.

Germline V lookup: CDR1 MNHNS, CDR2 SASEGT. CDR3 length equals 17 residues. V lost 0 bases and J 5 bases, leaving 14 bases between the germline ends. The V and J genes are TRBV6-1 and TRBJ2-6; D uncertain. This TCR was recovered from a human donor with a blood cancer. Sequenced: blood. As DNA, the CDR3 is TGTGCCAGCAGTGAAGCGCGTTTCGGCCACAGGGCCAACGTCCTGACTTTC. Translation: CASSEARFGHRANVLTF.